The present T cell receptor (beta chain) was sequenced within a study of naive and memory T cell subsets. Overall study results and limits: A few larger clonotypes appeared in naive repertoires, especially CD8, possibly memory cells re-expressing CD45RA.

Germline CDR1 is SGHDN and CDR2 is FVKESK. This CDR3 is built from 14 residues. The V segment lost 4 bases and the J segment 3 bases; nucleotides outside the gene matches: 5. Details on this clonotype: What it binds is unknown.

An equimolar mix of two oligonucleotides served as the beta constant-region primer for TRBC1 and TRBC2. Nested alpha and beta constant-region primers with the SP2 primer drove four PCR rounds on ligated cDNA. Using its own MiXCR run on the UMI-ligation and nested PCR reads, TCRdb lists one record per CDR3 protein. The table shows approximately 100,000 distinct CDR3 sequences, with approximately 14% occurring only once. This clonotype was obtained from a human donor in good health. The sequenced material came from naive CD8+ T cells from blood. The V call is TRBV14, the J call TRBJ2-7, with TRBD1 identical over 8 bases. The CDR3 coding sequence is TGTGCCAGCAGCCGTGGGACAGGAGACTACGAGCAGTACTTC. This gives the protein CASSRGTGDYEQYF.